Given below is one T cell receptor beta chain in context. Its specificity is not known. The junction departs from the called germline gene at one end, perhaps through a read error. Sequencing used immunoSEQ multiplex PCR; TCRdb keeps in-frame clones, though not all of them. The sample carries under 20,000 clones, roughly 78% recorded once. This CDR3 spans 12 amino acids. Germline CDR1 is SEHNR and CDR2 is FQNEAQ (reference sequence). The data belong to a study of OX40 agonist ivuxolimab in advanced cancers. Study information: Patients were infused with ivuxolimab every 2 weeks at 0.01 to 10 mg/kg. Three patients, one with hepatocellular carcinoma and two with cutaneous melanoma, responded partially.

Study-wide findings and caveats: CD8+ T cells were the subset that, on average, had more expanded clones than CD4+.

The chain is built from TRBV7-9 and TRBJ2-7, with a possible D match to TRBD1 (5 bases). The sequenced sample was CD4+ or CD8+ T cells sorted from blood, obtained in a trial of the OX40 agonist ivuxolimab. The TCR comes from an adult with an advanced solid tumor such as melanoma, head and neck, liver or kidney cancer. CDR3 DNA sequence: TGTGCCAGCAGCTTACAGGGCTACGAGCAGCACTTC. It is translated as CASSLQGYEQHF.